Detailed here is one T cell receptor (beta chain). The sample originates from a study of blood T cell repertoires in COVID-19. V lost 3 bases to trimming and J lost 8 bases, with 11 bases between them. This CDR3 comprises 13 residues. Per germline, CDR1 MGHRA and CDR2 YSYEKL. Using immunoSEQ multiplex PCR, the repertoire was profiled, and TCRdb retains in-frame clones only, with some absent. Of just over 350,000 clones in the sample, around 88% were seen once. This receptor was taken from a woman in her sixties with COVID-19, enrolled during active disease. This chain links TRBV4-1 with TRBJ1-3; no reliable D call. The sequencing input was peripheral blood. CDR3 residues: CASSQLVRDTIYF. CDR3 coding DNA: TGCGCCAGCAGCCAGCTTGTACGGGACACCATATATTTT.